Shown below are 8 T cell receptor beta chains from a single sample sequenced in a study of blood T cells in healthy people across ages. It was with a sample-barcoded 5' primer and a J-beta primer mix that a second PCR of about 7 to 12 cycles was run. TCRdb recomputed calls from the 5' RACE reads with MiXCR, one row per CDR3 protein. Counted here are around 940,000 distinct CDR3 sequences, approximately 50% occurring once; the ten biggest clones make up about 22%. Sequencing was done on a sample of blood. The receptors shown here come from a woman aged 55-75 years in good health.

The chain joins TRBV6-2 or TRBV6-3 to TRBJ1-5, with a tentative D call TRBD1 (5 bases). The CDR3 covers 14 residues. Trimming removed 6 bases from V and 8 bases from J, with 17 bases in between. Germline V gene data show CDR1 as MNHEY and CDR2 as SVGEGT. This CDR3 is CASSPNRLVKPQHF. CDR3 nucleotide sequence: TGTGCCAGCAGCCCCAACAGGTTGGTTAAGCCCCAGCATTTT.

The chain links TRBV21-1 to TRBJ1-5; TRBD1 is the table's D call, not checked against the DNA. TRBV21-1 is noted as a pseudogene. This CDR3 has 14 amino acids. The CDR3 sequence is CASSKATGYQPQHF. The CDR3 bases are TGTGCCAGCAGCAAAGCCACAGGTTATCAGCCCCAGCATTTT.

The rearrangement links TRBV27 to TRBJ2-6; D not certain. V was cut by 4 bases and J by 2 bases, with 9 bases left in between. This CDR3 has 15 amino acids. Germline V gene sequence: CDR1 MNHEY, CDR2 SMNVEV (reference sequence). The CDR3 DNA reads TGTGCCAGCAGTTCGGATCTAACTGGGGCCAACGTCCTGACTTTC. It yields the protein CASSSDLTGANVLTF.

This clonotype was seen a few times. The chain carries TRBV5-1 and TRBJ2-2, with D possibly matching TRBD1 (5 bases). The V end lost 0 bases, the J end lost 6 bases, and 9 bases lay between the germline ends. Germline V lookup: CDR1 SGHRS, CDR2 YFSETQ. This CDR3 spans 14 amino acids. The CDR3: CASSLGAGSGELFF. The CDR3 DNA sequence: TGCGCCAGCAGCTTGGGAGCAGGGTCCGGGGAGCTGTTTTTT. Combining the CDR3 with reference TRBV5-1 and TRBJ2-2 gives the whole variable domain KAGVTQTPRYLIKTRGQQVTLSCSPISGHRSVSWYQQTPGQGLQFLFEYFSETQRNKGNFPGRFSGRQFSNSRSEMNVSTLELGDSALYLCASSLGAGSGELFFGEGSRLTVL.

This clonotype has only a few counts. The chain carries TRBV4-2 and TRBJ2-3; 8 positions match TRBD2. Looked up from germline, CDR1 is LGHNA and CDR2 is YNFKEQ. The length of the CDR3 is 17 residues. The junction had 9 bases not matched to a gene; V was cut back by 0 bases and J by 4 bases. In DNA form, the CDR3 reads TGTGCCAGCAGCCAAGATCCCGGAGCGGGAGAAGCAGATACGCAGTATTTT. Amino acid sequence: CASSQDPGAGEADTQYF.

V and J are TRBV7-9 and TRBJ2-1; D uncertain. The CDR3 is 16 amino acids. V was clipped by 4 bases and J by 4 bases, with 17 bases between them. Germline V gene data show CDR1 as SEHNR and CDR2 as FQNEAQ (reference sequence). The CDR3 spells CASSSPITSAYNEQFF. DNA for the CDR3: TGTGCCAGCAGCTCCCCGATTACAAGCGCGTACAATGAGCAGTTCTTC.

This clonotype was seen a handful of times. CDR3 sequence (DNA): TGTGCCAGCAGTTTATCCACCCGTCACGAGCAGTACTTC. Protein: CASSLSTRHEQYF. V gene TRBV27 combines with J gene TRBJ2-4; D is unresolved. The DNA end is more similar to TRBJ2-7, so the J call may be wrong. Germline V lookup: CDR1 MNHEY, CDR2 SMNVEV (reference sequence). The CDR3 is 13 residues long.

V gene TRBV28 combines with J gene TRBJ2-1, with 9 bases aligning to TRBD1. V was clipped by 3 bases and J by 8 bases; unmatched bases: 8. This CDR3 comprises 15 residues. CDR1 and CDR2 (germline): MDHEN, SYDVKM. The CDR3 coding sequence is TGTGCCAGCAGTTTGGGACAGGGTTTTTTCGATGAGCAGTTCTTC. Its protein product is CASSLGQGFFDEQFF.